These T cell receptor beta chains were read from a single sample in a study of OX40 agonist ivuxolimab in advanced cancers. Some clones are missing from TCRdb's copy, which holds only in-frame ones; the method was immunoSEQ multiplex PCR. The top ten hold more than 7% of the sample, which has about 83,000 clones, about 89% seen once. Sequencing used CD4+ or CD8+ T cells sorted from blood, obtained in a trial of the OX40 agonist ivuxolimab. These receptors all come from an adult with an advanced solid tumor such as melanoma, head and neck, liver or kidney cancer. Each CDR3 is given with its conserved first and last residue. The D gene is left open where the match is weak. The size field is filled for only some rows; it gives once, few, many or a size class.

cdr3_length d_call j_call v_call clone_size cdr3_nt cdr3_aa
12 NA TRBJ2-7 TRBV28 NA TGTGCCAGCAGTTTCTTGGGTACCGAGCAGTACTTC CASSFLGTEQYF
15 TRBD2 TRBJ2-3 TRBV27 NA TGTGCCAGCAGTGTGCTAGCGGTTAGCACAGATACGCAGTATTTT CASSVLAVSTDTQYF
15 TRBD1 TRBJ1-4 TRBV15 NA TGTGCCACCAGCTTAAACCAGGGGGTTCTTGAAAAACTGTTTTTT CATSLNQGVLEKLFF
16 NA TRBJ1-2 TRBV28 NA TGTGCCAGCAGTTTATTATGGGTTTTAGGGGGGGATGGCTACACCTTC CASSLLWVLGGDGYTF
17 TRBD2 TRBJ2-1 TRBV7-9 NA TGTGCCAGCAGCTTAGATGTTTTAGCGGGAGGACGCAATGAGCAGTTCTTC CASSLDVLAGGRNEQFF
13 NA TRBJ2-7 TRBV5-4 NA TGTGCCAGCAGCTTGTGGATGTGGAAGGAGCAGTACTTC CASSLWMWKEQYF
13 NA TRBJ2-7 TRBV30 once TGTGCCTGGAGTACACAATTGCAATACGAGCAGTACTTC CAWSTQLQYEQYF
15 TRBD1 TRBJ2-7 TRBV6-5 once TGTGCCAGCAGTTCCCTTCAGACAGGGTGGTACGAGCAGTACTTC CASSSLQTGWYEQYF
15 NA TRBJ2-1 TRBV19 NA TGTGCCAGTAGTATTGCGGCGAGCTCCTACAATGAGCAGTTCTTC CASSIAASSYNEQFF
13 NA TRBJ2-7 TRBV6-5 NA TGTGCCAGCAGTTACGGACACCCCTACGAGCAGTACTTC CASSYGHPYEQYF
16 NA TRBJ1-5 TRBV27 NA TGTGCCAGCAGTGACTACGCCACGATTAGCAATCAGCCCCAGCATTTT CASSDYATISNQPQHF
15 TRBD1 TRBJ1-6 TRBV30 once TGTGCCTGGAGTGCTCACGGGACAGGCTATTCACCCCTCCACTTT CAWSAHGTGYSPLHF
15 NA TRBJ2-5 TRBV6-6 NA TGTGCCAGCAGTTCCTTGGCAGGTCAGCAAGAGACCCAGTACTTC CASSSLAGQQETQYF
12 NA TRBJ2-3 TRBV9 NA TGTGCCAGCAGCGGCGACACAGATACGCAGTATTTT CASSGDTDTQYF
13 NA TRBJ1-1 TRBV5-4 NA TGTGCCAGCAGCTTGTTTGGGAACACTGAAGCTTTCTTT CASSLFGNTEAFF
14 NA TRBJ1-5 TRBV6-6 NA TGTGCCAGCAGTTACTCGGGAGGAAATCAGCCCCAGCATTTT CASSYSGGNQPQHF
13 NA TRBJ1-2 TRBV19 NA TGTGCCAGTAAGCCCGGAAGGGGGAATGGCTACACCTTC CASKPGRGNGYTF
13 NA TRBJ1-5 TRBV11-2 NA TGTGCCAGCAGCTTAGAGCTTGGTCAGCCCCAGCATTTT CASSLELGQPQHF
16 TRBD2 TRBJ2-1 TRBV6-6 NA TGTGCCAGCAGTTACGCCGCGGGAGGGACGATGAATGAGCAGTTCTTC CASSYAAGGTMNEQFF
15 NA TRBJ1-2 TRBV6-5 NA TGTGCCAGCAGTTACTCCGAAGGGGCAGTCTATGGCTACACCTTC CASSYSEGAVYGYTF
15 NA TRBJ1-3 TRBV19 NA TGTGCCAGTAGTCGACAGGCCCTCTCTGGAAACACCATATATTTT CASSRQALSGNTIYF
16 TRBD2 TRBJ2-2 TRBV6-5 NA TGTGCCAGCAGTTACGGGATCTTAGCGGGACCCGGGGAGCTGTTTTTT CASSYGILAGPGELFF
18 TRBD1 TRBJ1-5 TRBV28 NA TGTGCCAGCAGACAGTTTGGGACAGGGGATTTTAGCAATCAGCCCCAGCATTTT CASRQFGTGDFSNQPQHF
12 NA TRBJ2-2 TRBV6-5 NA TGTGCCAGCAGACTAGGACCCGGGGAGCTGTTTTTT CASRLGPGELFF
16 TRBD2 TRBJ2-3 TRBV5-1 NA TGCGCCAGCAGCAGGGGACTAGCGGAAAGCACAGATACGCAGTATTTT CASSRGLAESTDTQYF
11 NA TRBJ2-7 TRBV27 NA TGTGCCAGCAGTTCCTCCTACGAGCAGTACTTC CASSSSYEQYF
14 TRBD2 TRBJ2-7 TRBV29-1 NA TGCAGCGTTGGGGGGGGACGTAGGCCTAACGAGCAGTACTTC CSVGGGRRPNEQYF
18 TRBD2 TRBJ2-5 TRBV6-1 NA TGTGCCAGCAGTGAAGCGGTGCGACTAGCGGGAGTGGAAGAGACCCAGTACTTC CASSEAVRLAGVEETQYF
15 TRBD2 TRBJ2-1 TRBV7-3 NA TGTGCCAGCAGCGTACTAGCGGGCAGATACAATGAGCAGTTCTTC CASSVLAGRYNEQFF
14 NA TRBJ2-5 TRBV7-8 NA TGTGCCAGCAGCTTGACGGGACCCGAATGGGCCCAGTACTTC CASSLTGPEWAQYF
14 NA TRBJ1-5 TRBV11-2 NA TGTGCCAGCAGCTTGTGGAGTGGCAATCAGCCCCAGCATTTT CASSLWSGNQPQHF
13 TRBD1 TRBJ2-1 TRBV9 NA TGTGCCAGCAGCTTAGGGGACAGCCGTGAGCAGTTCTTC CASSLGDSREQFF
13 TRBD2 TRBJ2-1 TRBV29-1 NA TGCAGCGTTTATAACAGCGGGGACAATGAGCAGTTCTTC CSVYNSGDNEQFF
12 NA TRBJ1-6 TRBV19 once TGTGCCAGTAGTACAGGGAATTCACCCCTCCACTTT CASSTGNSPLHF
18 TRBD1 TRBJ1-6 TRBV4-3 NA TGCGCCAGCAGCCAAGATCCCACAGGGGGCTCCTATAATTCACCCCTCCACTTT CASSQDPTGGSYNSPLHF
14 NA TRBJ2-3 TRBV4-1 once TGCGCCAGCAGCCAAGGGGGCCTATCCGATACGCAGTATTTT CASSQGGLSDTQYF
17 NA TRBJ1-1 TRBV13 NA TGTGCCAGCAGCGCAGTCAGGGGATACGGGTTGAACACTGAAGCTTTCTTT CASSAVRGYGLNTEAFF
13 NA TRBJ1-1 TRBV7-2 NA TGTGCCAGCAGCTTAGTCAGCAGAGATGAAGCTTTCTTT CASSLVSRDEAFF
12 NA TRBJ1-5 TRBV6-6 NA TGTGCCAGCAGTTACCAGAATCAGCCCCAGCATTTT CASSYQNQPQHF
16 TRBD2 TRBJ2-7 TRBV6-5 NA TGTGCCAGCAGTTCGTTAGGGGAGGGACTCCTCTACGAGCAGTACTTC CASSSLGEGLLYEQYF